Listed below are T cell receptor beta chains from one sample, sequenced in a study of blood T cell repertoires in COVID-19. Repertoires were generated with immunoSEQ multiplex PCR, while TCRdb's copy carries only in-frame clones and drops some. Here the sample spans over 200,000 clones, roughly nine tenths being singletons. The sequencing input was peripheral blood. These receptors all come from a man between 40 and 49 years old with active or convalescent COVID-19. The CDR3 runs from the conserved cysteine through the conserved F or W. The order of the fields is J gene, D gene, V gene, clone size, CDR3 protein, CDR3 DNA. The D gene is left open where the match is weak. Clone size is given for some rows only: seen once, a few or many times, or a class if the clone is expanded.

j_gene: TRBJ2-4
d_gene: .
v_gene: TRBV21-1
abundance: .
CDR3aa: CASIKTDRDESAKNIQYF
CDR3nt: TGTGCCAGCATCAAGACGGACAGGGATGAATCGGCCAAAAACATTCAGTACTTC

j_gene: TRBJ2-7
d_gene: TRBD2
v_gene: TRBV27
abundance: .
CDR3aa: CASRGTSGSSYEQYF
CDR3nt: TGTGCCAGCCGAGGGACTAGCGGTAGCTCCTACGAGCAGTACTTC

j_gene: TRBJ2-3
d_gene: .
v_gene: TRBV5-8
abundance: .
CDR3aa: CASSLYIASTDTQYF
CDR3nt: TGTGCCAGCAGCCTATACATAGCTAGCACAGATACGCAGTATTTT

j_gene: TRBJ2-7
d_gene: .
v_gene: TRBV25-1
abundance: .
CDR3aa: CASGGSYEQYF
CDR3nt: TGTGCCAGCGGGGGGTCCTACGAGCAGTACTTC

j_gene: TRBJ2-7
d_gene: .
v_gene: TRBV13
abundance: .
CDR3aa: CASSLEGYEQYF
CDR3nt: TGTGCCAGCAGCTTAGAGGGGTACGAGCAGTACTTC

j_gene: TRBJ2-3
d_gene: .
v_gene: TRBV30
abundance: once
CDR3aa: CAWSASGYTDTQYF
CDR3nt: TGTGCCTGGAGTGCCAGCGGCTACACAGATACGCAGTATTTT

j_gene: TRBJ2-2
d_gene: .
v_gene: TRBV7-2
abundance: .
CDR3aa: CASSGPGGGELFF
CDR3nt: TGTGCCAGCAGCGGTCCAGGTGGCGGGGAGCTGTTTTTT

j_gene: TRBJ2-1
d_gene: .
v_gene: TRBV29-1
abundance: .
CDR3aa: CSVQEYYEQFF
CDR3nt: TGCAGCGTCCAAGAATACTATGAGCAGTTCTTC

j_gene: TRBJ2-7
d_gene: .
v_gene: TRBV18
abundance: .
CDR3aa: CASSPTGGTYEQYF
CDR3nt: TGTGCCAGCTCACCCACCGGCGGAACCTACGAGCAGTACTTC

j_gene: TRBJ1-4
d_gene: .
v_gene: TRBV5-1
abundance: .
CDR3aa: CASSLNRNEKLFF
CDR3nt: TGCGCCAGCAGCTTGAACAGAAATGAAAAACTGTTTTTT

j_gene: TRBJ2-7
d_gene: TRBD2
v_gene: TRBV11-3
abundance: .
CDR3aa: CASSPRGAIHEQYF
CDR3nt: TGTGCCAGCAGCCCGCGGGGGGCGATCCACGAGCAGTACTTC

j_gene: TRBJ2-7
d_gene: TRBD2
v_gene: TRBV19
abundance: .
CDR3aa: CASSSGGSYEQYF
CDR3nt: TGTGCCAGTAGTAGCGGGGGTTCCTACGAGCAGTACTTC

j_gene: TRBJ1-1
d_gene: .
v_gene: TRBV9
abundance: many
CDR3aa: CASSPYPGFAEAFF
CDR3nt: TGTGCCAGCAGCCCCTACCCTGGTTTCGCTGAAGCTTTCTTT

j_gene: TRBJ1-4
d_gene: .
v_gene: TRBV5-1
abundance: .
CDR3aa: CASSAGRYNEKLFF
CDR3nt: TGCGCCAGCAGCGCGGGCCGGTATAATGAAAAACTGTTTTTT

j_gene: TRBJ1-1
d_gene: .
v_gene: TRBV7-9
abundance: .
CDR3aa: CASSWGQGVNTEAFF
CDR3nt: TGTGCCAGCAGCTGGGGCCAGGGCGTGAACACTGAAGCTTTCTTT

j_gene: TRBJ2-7
d_gene: TRBD1
v_gene: TRBV5-1
abundance: once
CDR3aa: CTSSPPGQGNEQYF
CDR3nt: TGCACCAGCAGCCCGCCGGGACAGGGGAACGAGCAGTACTTC

j_gene: TRBJ1-2
d_gene: TRBD1
v_gene: TRBV5-4
abundance: .
CDR3aa: CASSFGTGSGYGYTF
CDR3nt: TGTGCCAGCAGCTTCGGGACAGGGAGTGGCTATGGCTACACCTTC

j_gene: TRBJ1-1
d_gene: .
v_gene: TRBV30
abundance: .
CDR3aa: CAWSPTGGPGTEAFF
CDR3nt: TGTGCCTGGAGCCCAACCGGGGGGCCGGGCACTGAAGCTTTCTTT

j_gene: TRBJ1-4
d_gene: .
v_gene: TRBV5-4
abundance: .
CDR3aa: CASSLETGREEKLFF
CDR3nt: TGTGCCAGCAGCTTGGAAACAGGGAGGGAGGAAAAACTGTTTTTT